A selection of T cell receptor beta chains follows, all from one sample in a study of cytomegalovirus exposure and HLA in healthy donors. Repertoires were generated with immunoSEQ multiplex PCR, while TCRdb's copy carries only in-frame clones and drops some. The repertoire holds some 78,000 clones, with around 68% as singletons. Sequenced: PBMCs. These receptor sequences come from a man between 35 and 55 years old in good health and CMV-seropositive. CDR3s include the opening cysteine and the closing phenylalanine or tryptophan. D genes are given only for firm matches. The size of a clone is reported for some rows only, either as once, few or many, or as a class for expanded clones.

d_call j_call clone_size v_call cdr3_nt cdr3_aa
TRBD1 TRBJ1-3 medium-sized TRBV10-2 TGCGCCAGCAGGGGGACAGAAGGGGGAAACACCATATATTTT CASRGTEGGNTIYF
TRBD1 TRBJ2-7 once TRBV7-2 TGTGCCAGCAGCCAGACAGGGATTAAGGGCGAGCAGTACTTC CASSQTGIKGEQYF
NA TRBJ2-3 NA TRBV13 TGTGCCAGCAGTCAATGGGGGCCAGGGACCACAGATACGCAGTATTTT CASSQWGPGTTDTQYF
NA TRBJ2-7 NA TRBV23-1 TGCGCCAGCAGTCAAGTGACAGGGACTTCCTACGAGCAGTACTTC CASSQVTGTSYEQYF
TRBD1 TRBJ2-7 NA TRBV13 TGTGCCAGCAGCTTAGGGGACAGGGGTCTCGAGCAGTACTTC CASSLGDRGLEQYF
TRBD2 TRBJ2-7 few TRBV4-3 TGCGCCAGCAGCCAAGATAAAGGGGCGGGGGACTACGAGCAGTACTTC CASSQDKGAGDYEQYF
NA TRBJ2-7 NA TRBV11-2 TGTGCCAGCAGCTCGGGGGTCCCCTCCTACGAGCAGTACTTC CASSSGVPSYEQYF
NA TRBJ1-5 NA TRBV7-2 TGTGCCAGCAGCCCTAGGGTGAGGGAGCCCCAGCATTTT CASSPRVREPQHF
TRBD1 TRBJ2-5 NA TRBV7-6 TGTGCCAGCAGCTTAGGAGGGGCGACAGGGGCGGGGGAGACCCAGTACTTC CASSLGGATGAGETQYF
TRBD1 TRBJ2-7 NA TRBV28 TGTGCCAGCAGAGAAGGACAGGGGAGCCGCGAGCAGTACTTC CASREGQGSREQYF
NA TRBJ2-1 few TRBV2 TGTGCCAGCAGTGGGACTACAAAGACCTACAATGAGCAGTTCTTC CASSGTTKTYNEQFF
NA TRBJ1-3 NA TRBV7-2 TGTGCCAGCAGCCTGCCCCCGGACACCATATATTTT CASSLPPDTIYF
NA TRBJ1-1 NA TRBV6-5 TGTGCCAGCAGTTACGGCGAGGGGGTTGAAGCTTTCTTT CASSYGEGVEAFF
TRBD1 TRBJ1-1 NA TRBV29-1 TGCAGCGCAAGACAGGGGAACACTGAAGCTTTCTTT CSARQGNTEAFF
TRBD1 TRBJ2-7 NA TRBV28 TGTGCCAGCAGCCCGGGACAGGGCTACTACGAGCAGTACTTC CASSPGQGYYEQYF
TRBD1 TRBJ1-3 NA TRBV30 TGTGCCTGGAGTACCCCCTTGACCGACAGGGGGGACACCATATATTTT CAWSTPLTDRGDTIYF
TRBD1 TRBJ1-1 NA TRBV30 TGTGCCGGGACAGTTAAGAACACTGAAGCTTTCTTT CAGTVKNTEAFF
NA TRBJ2-5 NA TRBV11-3 TGTGCCAGCAGCCCGAGGCCCGGGGGTCCCCAGTACTTC CASSPRPGGPQYF
NA TRBJ1-5 NA TRBV2 TGTGCCAGCAGTGAAGCGGGCGGAACGTGGGGAGCCCAGCATTTT CASSEAGGTWGAQHF
NA TRBJ1-5 NA TRBV5-1 TGCGCCAGCAGCTTGGAGGGGTCTCAGCCCCAGCATTTT CASSLEGSQPQHF
NA TRBJ2-5 few TRBV28 TGTGCCAGCAGTTTTTGGACTAATGTGGAGACCCAGTACTTC CASSFWTNVETQYF
NA TRBJ1-5 NA TRBV7-2 TGTGCCAGCAGCTTAGTCCCTACTGACAATCAGCCCCAGCATTTT CASSLVPTDNQPQHF
TRBD2 TRBJ2-3 NA TRBV11-2 TGTGCCAGCAACCGCGGGGGTGGTAGCACAGATACGCAGTATTTT CASNRGGGSTDTQYF
TRBD1 TRBJ2-1 NA TRBV4-2 TGTGCCAGCAGCCAAGATGAAGGACAGGGATACAATGAGCAGTTCTTC CASSQDEGQGYNEQFF
TRBD1 TRBJ2-3 NA TRBV9 TGTGCCAGCAGCTGGGGTGGGGACAGGGGTGATACGCAGTATTTT CASSWGGDRGDTQYF